The subject of this entry is one TCR beta chain. What this receptor recognizes is not known. There are no base qualities to consult, and no much larger clone falls within one base. This record belongs to a study of T cell responses to AZD1222 COVID-19 vaccine (dated by TCRdb to the early 2020s). Turning to the overall study: AZD1222 recipients whose second dose came at about 4 weeks and those whose second dose came at about 12 weeks were combined into one group, since spike-specific TCR depth and breadth did not differ between the two schedules. TCR sequencing covered some 240 trial participants: around 210 given two doses of AZD1222 and approximately 26 given two doses of MenACWY control vaccine. Trial participants were enrolled into age subgroups of 18-55, 56-69 and 70-plus years, which contained approximately 150, 30 and 60 TCR-sequenced participants, respectively. Findings and caveats that apply to the study as a whole: Reportedly, almost half of the unique spike-specific TCRs recognized epitopes lying outside the regions that are mutated in the B.1.351 and B.1.1.7 variants. Vaccine-associated CD4 TCRs spanned the whole spike protein, with dominant responses in regions 160-218 and 743-854. After two AZD1222 doses, both the breadth and the depth of spike-specific TCRs were significantly higher than at day 0 and than in MenACWY recipients. Conclusions about previously exposed vaccinees were limited because only six AZD1222 recipients were SARS-CoV-2 seropositive at baseline. Participants were mostly white British and included more females than males, and it was suggested by the authors that clonal diversity may have been underestimated. The 56-69-year group was small, and its depth increase did not reach significance, likely because of low power. Because no day 14 peak-response samples were available, the repertoires could be characterized only after the peak T cell response.

The germline V gene (reference sequence) specifies LNHNV as CDR1 and YYDKDF as CDR2. The CDR3 runs 11 residues from the cysteine to the phenylalanine. The sequence is cut down to CDR3 DNA, 33 bases in frame from base 1. Cut back by 3 bases and 10 bases, the V and J ends lie 9 bases apart. The CDR3 regions of human TCRbeta chains were subjected to immunosequencing. The authors' analysis ran thus. TCRs in the repertoires were matched against a reference library of SARS-CoV-2-specific TCRs that had been generated with the MIRA antigen-specificity platform. Breadth meant the fraction of unique TCRs that were SARS-CoV-2-associated, whereas depth meant the fraction of total T cells that were SARS-CoV-2-associated. Using the MIRA data, every spike-specific TCR was mapped to the spike region that the TCR reacted to and assigned to either a CD4 or a CD8 class. Log10-transformed breadth and depth values were compared by one-way ANOVA with Sidak's multiple comparisons tests. TCRdb took this table from immuneACCESS and kept in-frame rearrangements with V and J called. Such tables lack part of the clones; where checked against another copy, unresolved V genes explain under half of the gap, and the rest is unexplained. V and J calls and clone size are those listed in that table; D and trimming were worked out from the DNA. Within this sample are about 30,000 clones, with roughly nine tenths of them counted one time only. In total, the top ten clones hold less than 55% of the sample.

The sample's time point label, decoded: baseline before first vaccination. The vaccinee samples were drawn from two UK trials, COV001 and COV002, one of which was a single-blind randomized controlled phase 2/3 trial testing AZD1222 (ChAdOx1 nCoV-19) in healthy adults. For TCRbeta chain sequencing, PBMC samples were collected from trial participants at day 0 and at day 28 after the second dose. The sequence came from an adult in good health. The rearranged segments are TRBV15 and TRBJ1-1, with no confidently assigned D gene. The sequencing used peripheral blood, collected on day 0 of AZD1222 vaccination. The sequenced DNA is TGTGCCACCAGCAGCGGATGGGGAGCTTTCTTT. It codes for CATSSGWGAFF.